These 17 T cell receptor beta chains share one sample of origin, sequenced in a study of metastatic and nonmetastatic thyroid tumors. Using MiXCR, TCRdb reanalyzed the PCR reads. Found here are approximately 38,000 clones, less than 20% of them singletons; the top ten hold around 9.9%. No patient had received any treatment before thyroid surgery. The sequencing sample was made of tumor tissue. All receptors derive from a female donor with papillary thyroid cancer or a benign thyroid nodule (not recorded which). Some clones in this sample may be carry-over from other donors' samples.

This clone has at least ten counts. This chain connects TRBV14 to TRBJ2-1; 11 bases map to TRBD2. CDR1 and CDR2 (germline): SGHDN, FVKESK. This CDR3 contains 16 residues. Trimming cost V 4 bases and J 8 bases; bases outside gene matches: 10. CDR3 sequence (DNA): TGTGCCAGCAGCCGCTTACTAGCGGGAGACGTCCATGAGCAGTTCTTC. This codes for CASSRLLAGDVHEQFF. The full variable domain, in which reference TRBV14 and TRBJ2-1 provide the parts outside the CDR3, is EAGVTQFPSHSVIEKGQTVTLRCDPISGHDNLYWYRRVMGKEIKFLLHFVKESKQDESGMPNNRFLAERTGGTYSTLKVQPAELEDSGVYFCASSRLLAGDVHEQFFGPGTRLTVL.

Ten or more counts support this clone. The same CDR3 can be traced to other DNA sequences in this sample. The chain uses TRBV2 and TRBJ1-1; D call uncertain. Germline assignment: CDR1 SNHLY and CDR2 FYNNEI. The CDR3 totals 15 residues. V was shortened by 6 bases and J by 7 bases, with 21 bases between the two germline ends. CDR3: CASSLPDSKVGEAFF. The CDR3 coding sequence is TGTGCCAGCAGCCTACCCGACTCGAAGGTGGGTGAAGCTTTCTTT. Filled out from reference TRBV2 and TRBJ1-1, the complete variable domain reads EPEVTQTPSHQVTQMGQEVILRCVPISNHLYFYWYRQILGQKVEFLVSFYNNEISEKSEIFDDQFSVERPDGSNFTLKIRSTKLEDSAMYFCASSLPDSKVGEAFFGQGTRLTVV.

This clone has a count of ten or more. Other DNA sequences from this sample encode an identical CDR3 as well. J is TRBJ1-5 and V is TRBV12-3 or TRBV12-4; unclear D gene. The CDR3 covers 14 residues. The ends were cut back, 6 bases at V and 10 bases at J, with 19 bases in the middle. The DNA of the CDR3 is TGTGCCAGCAGCCGAGCCAGCCGTCTGGGTCCCCAGCATTTT. It codes for CASSRASRLGPQHF.

Ten or more counts support this clone. The chain recombines TRBV6-2 or TRBV6-3 with TRBJ2-5, with 7 bases that match TRBD1. The germline gives CDR1 MNHEY, CDR2 SVGEGT. V was clipped by 6 bases and J by 5 bases; unmatched bases: 12. The CDR3 spans 15 residues. The CDR3 protein is CASRRDTGDGETQYF. CDR3 DNA sequence: TGTGCCAGCAGGAGGGATACAGGGGACGGGGAGACCCAGTACTTC.

The chain joins TRBV27 to TRBJ1-2, with 7 bases lining up with TRBD1. This CDR3 comprises 15 residues. The germline CDR1 and CDR2 sequences are MNHEY and SMNVEV (reference sequence). V shed 6 bases and J 1 base; nucleotides not matched to a gene: 8. This CDR3 reads CASRTDREGNYGYTF. The CDR3 DNA reads TGTGCCAGCAGGACCGACAGGGAGGGTAACTATGGCTACACCTTC.

The chain has TRBV3-1 and TRBJ2-5; D is perhaps TRBD1 or TRBD2 (6 bases each). The ends were cut back, 1 base at V and 3 bases at J, with 15 bases in the middle. This CDR3 is 16 amino acids long. Germline V lookup: CDR1 LGHDT, CDR2 YNNKEL (reference sequence). The chain's CDR3 is CASSQVVGGGEETQYF. CDR3 DNA sequence: TGTGCCAGCAGCCAAGTAGTAGGAGGGGGAGAAGAGACCCAGTACTTC.

This clone has only one observation. V usage is TRBV20-1 and J usage is TRBJ1-2; D is unclear. V lost 7 bases to trimming and J lost 2 bases, with 11 bases between them. The CDR3 runs to 12 residues. Germline CDR1 DFQATT, CDR2 SNEGSKA (reference sequence). CDR3 sequence reads: CSDKRLNYGYTF. The DNA of the CDR3 is TGCAGTGATAAAAGATTAAACTATGGCTACACCTTC.

The sample holds many counts of this clone. The chain couples TRBV2 to TRBJ2-3; 7 nucleotides line up with TRBD1. V was clipped by 7 bases and J by 4 bases; unmatched bases: 2. From germline, CDR1 is SNHLY and CDR2 FYNNEI. The CDR3 loop spans 12 amino acids. The CDR3 sequence: CASTTGADTQYF. The DNA of the CDR3 is TGTGCCAGCACCACAGGGGCAGATACGCAGTATTTT.

The chain links TRBV30 to TRBJ1-6; D gene uncertain. Germline CDR1 GTSNPN, CDR2 SVGIG (reference sequence). The CDR3 is made up of 13 amino acids. V lost 2 bases and J 6 bases, leaving 8 bases between the germline ends. CDR3 DNA sequence: TGTGCCTGGAGTCTTAGGGTTAATTCACCCCTCCACTTT. Protein: CAWSLRVNSPLHF.

In this sample, this clone turned up a few times. The rearrangement links TRBV4-1 to TRBJ2-5, with 7 bases lining up with TRBD2. Germline CDR1 is MGHRA and CDR2 is YSYEKL. This CDR3 comprises 14 residues. Trimming removed 1 base from V and 5 bases from J; junction bases left unmatched: 4. The CDR3 spells CASSQAPLAETQYF. In DNA, the CDR3 is TGCGCCAGCAGCCAAGCCCCACTAGCGGAGACCCAGTACTTC.

This clone has a count of ten or more. V and J are TRBV20-1 and TRBJ2-1, with TRBD2 matching over 7 bases. Trimming removed 2 bases from V and 4 bases from J; junction bases left unmatched: 2. This CDR3 region has 13 residues. CDR1 is DFQATT, CDR2 SNEGSKA, per germline (reference sequence). The CDR3 bases are TGCAGTGCTAGACTAGCGGAATACAATGAGCAGTTCTTC. Its translation: CSARLAEYNEQFF.

This clone was observed many times. The chain links TRBV20-1 to TRBJ2-5; 7 bases map to TRBD2. After removal of 1 base from V and 6 bases from J, the junction contained 8 bases not matched to a gene. The CDR3 is 14 amino acids. Germline-derived CDR1 and CDR2 are DFQATT and SNEGSKA (reference sequence). CDR3 DNA: TGCAGTGCTAGAGGAGGGGAGGGCCTGAAGACCCAGTACTTC. Its protein product is CSARGGEGLKTQYF.

The chain couples TRBV2 to TRBJ2-7; 9 bases are shared with TRBD1. V gave up 8 bases and J gave up 9 bases; unmatched junction bases: 11. Looked up from germline, CDR1 is SNHLY and CDR2 is FYNNEI. CDR3 size: 13 residues. CDR3 nucleotides: TGTGCCAGCGGGACAGGGTTCTCGAAAGGGCAGTACTTC. Translating it yields CASGTGFSKGQYF.

The sample holds many counts of this clone. This sequence joins TRBV5-4 and TRBJ1-1; 11 bases map to TRBD1. This CDR3 contains 16 residues. Germline CDR1 and CDR2: SGHNT and YYREEE (reference sequence). Losses at the gene ends were 7 bases for V and 0 bases for J; bases not matched to a gene: 8. CDR3 in amino acids: CASARDRGGLNTEAFF. For the CDR3, the DNA is TGTGCCAGCGCCAGGGACAGGGGGGGCTTGAACACTGAAGCTTTCTTT.

This clone was recorded at least ten times. This chain links TRBV15 with TRBJ2-7; D might be TRBD2 (5 bases). Germline-derived CDR1 and CDR2 are LNHNV and YYDKDF (reference sequence). Trimming cost V 5 bases and J 3 bases, with 11 bases left between them. The CDR3 runs to 13 residues. CDR3 sequence (DNA): TGTGCCACCAGCCCGACGCGGGTCTACGAGCAGTACTTC. Translating it yields CATSPTRVYEQYF.

This clone was seen more than once but under ten times. This chain connects TRBV6-1 to TRBJ2-7; D may be TRBD1 (5 bases). Germline CDR1 MNHNS, CDR2 SASEGT. This CDR3 is 14 amino acids long. Trimming took off 7 bases at V and 2 bases at J, with 15 bases between the two ends. This chain's CDR3 is CASTPGHGTYEQYF. The CDR3 region has the DNA TGTGCCAGCACCCCTGGACATGGCACCTACGAGCAGTACTTC.

This clone was counted at least ten times. The chain couples TRBV6-1 to TRBJ2-3; 9 nucleotides align to TRBD2. This CDR3 spans 12 amino acids. From germline, CDR1 is MNHNS and CDR2 SASEGT. V was clipped by 8 bases and J by 3 bases; unmatched bases: 0. This CDR3 reads CASLAGTDTQYF. The CDR3, as DNA: TGTGCCAGCCTAGCGGGAACAGATACGCAGTATTTT.